This TCR beta chain was captured by sequencing in a study of regulatory T cells in long-lasting Graves disease. Time point: newly diagnosed GD, antithyroid drugs for less than 3 months. There was RNA extracted from PBMCs, and the TCR library was made from it. The CDR3 has 15 amino acids. V lost 2 bases to trimming and J lost 0 bases, with 12 bases between them. Germline V gene sequence: CDR1 SGHKS, CDR2 YYEKEE (reference sequence). Investigators prepared the TCR beta libraries by applying iRepertoire HTBI primers and Arm-PCR of CDR3 regions. Via MiXCR, TCRdb re-called the multiplex PCR reads, giving one row per CDR3 protein. The repertoire consists of around 400,000 distinct CDR3 sequences, with about an eighth occurring once and the leading ten covering 18%. These same records also appear under a second study, on T cells in Graves' hyperthyroidism and ophthalmopathy. As reported in that work: The model foresaw ophthalmopathy a median 6.5 months prior to onset.

Specimen: peripheral blood mononuclear cells (PBMCs), collected at new diagnosis, from a patient treated with antithyroid drugs. This rearrangement joins TRBV5-5 to TRBJ2-7; D ambiguous. This sequence was found in a woman younger than 30 with Graves disease. The CDR3 loop reads CASSFSASPSYEQYF. The CDR3 nucleotides read TGTGCCAGCAGCTTTTCTGCCTCCCCCTCCTACGAGCAGTACTTC.